This T cell receptor beta chain appears in the sequencing data of a study of siplizumab effects on memory and regulatory T cells. After removal of 2 bases from V and 4 bases from J, the junction contained 4 bases not matched to a gene. Germline V lookup: CDR1 PRHDT, CDR2 FYEKMQ (reference sequence). CDR3 length: 15 residues. Measured with immunoSEQ multiplex PCR; TCRdb has only the in-frame clones, and not every one. The sample records some 100,000 clones, roughly 93% being singletons. The specimen was CD8+ T cells sorted from blood. The sequence derives from a human donor in good health. This chain joins TRBV13 and TRBJ2-1; 8 nucleotides align to TRBD2. The CDR3 DNA is TGTGCCAGCAGCTTACCGGGACTAGAGTACAATGAGCAGTTCTTC. Translating gives CASSLPGLEYNEQFF.